This T cell receptor (beta chain) was identified during a study of cytomegalovirus exposure and HLA in healthy donors. V was pared by 7 bases and J by 3 bases, with 12 bases of the junction left unmatched. CDR1 GTSNPN and CDR2 SVGIG come from the germline V gene (reference sequence). This CDR3 has 16 residues. As to this clone: Its antigen is unknown.

PCR primers comprised 60 Vbeta and 13 Jbeta primers. Measured with immunoSEQ multiplex PCR; TCRdb has only the in-frame clones, and not every one. The sample yields 100,000 or so clones, 65% to 85% seen once. Points from the study as a whole: The study assumed roughly uniform donor sequencing depth for presence/absence analyses. In vitro work confirmed that a few CMV-associated chains recognize CMV antigens. Most likely, a cluster of highly shared sequence variants arose as a sequencing artifact.

The V call is TRBV30, the J call TRBJ2-2; the match to TRBD2 covers 9 bases. Sequenced: PBMCs. This clonotype was sampled from a male donor in good health and CMV-seronegative. For the CDR3, the DNA is TGTGCCTACAACGGGGGGGCGGGAGGGGACACCGGGGAGCTGTTTTTT. This translates into CAYNGGAGGDTGELFF.